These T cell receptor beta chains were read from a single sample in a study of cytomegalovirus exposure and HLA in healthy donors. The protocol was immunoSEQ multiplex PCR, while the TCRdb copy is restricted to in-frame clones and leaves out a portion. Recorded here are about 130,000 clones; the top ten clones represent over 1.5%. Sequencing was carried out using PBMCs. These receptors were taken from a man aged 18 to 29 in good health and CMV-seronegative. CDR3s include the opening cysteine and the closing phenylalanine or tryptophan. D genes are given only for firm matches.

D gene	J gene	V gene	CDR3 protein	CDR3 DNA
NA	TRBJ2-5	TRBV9	CASSVAGAGETQYF	TGTGCCAGCAGCGTAGCTGGGGCCGGGGAGACCCAGTACTTC
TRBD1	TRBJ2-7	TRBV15	CATSRVAGQGTYEQYF	TGTGCCACCAGCAGAGTTGCGGGACAGGGAACCTACGAGCAGTACTTC
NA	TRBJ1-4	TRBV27	CATGGRATNEKLFF	TGTGCCACCGGGGGGCGTGCAACTAATGAAAAACTGTTTTTT
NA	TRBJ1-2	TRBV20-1	CSSQGAYGYTF	TGCAGTTCACAGGGCGCCTATGGCTACACCTTC
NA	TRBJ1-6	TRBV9	CASSPRQGPNSPLHF	TGTGCCAGCAGCCCTCGCCAGGGGCCTAATTCACCCCTCCACTTT
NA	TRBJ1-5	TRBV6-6	CASSYPGQTQPQHF	TGTGCCAGCAGTTACCCCGGACAGACTCAGCCCCAGCATTTT
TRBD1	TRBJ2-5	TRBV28	CASSHGTGGQETQYF	TGTGCCAGCAGTCACGGGACAGGGGGCCAAGAGACCCAGTACTTC
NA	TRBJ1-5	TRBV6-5	CACAHRPQHF	TGTGCCTGCGCGCATAGGCCCCAGCATTTT
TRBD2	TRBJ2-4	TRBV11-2	CASSLTSGPKNIQYF	TGTGCCAGCAGCTTGACTAGCGGCCCCAAAAACATTCAGTACTTC
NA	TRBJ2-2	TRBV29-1	CSAQSRQGGAGELFF	TGCAGCGCACAAAGTCGACAGGGAGGTGCCGGGGAGCTGTTTTTT
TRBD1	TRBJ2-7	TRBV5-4	CASSLQGSPYEQYF	TGTGCCAGCAGCTTACAGGGGTCCCCCTACGAGCAGTACTTC
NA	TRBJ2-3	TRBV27	CASMGVLAGQGTQYF	TGTGCCAGCATGGGCGTACTAGCGGGACAGGGTACGCAGTATTTT
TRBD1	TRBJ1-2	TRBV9	CASSPTGAMSYGYTF	TGTGCCAGCAGCCCTACAGGGGCCATGTCTTATGGCTACACCTTC
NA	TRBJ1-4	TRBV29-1	CSVDGGEEKLFF	TGCAGCGTTGACGGGGGTGAAGAAAAACTGTTTTTT
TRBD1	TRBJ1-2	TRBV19	CASSSGQGANYGYTF	TGTGCCAGTAGTTCGGGACAGGGGGCGAACTATGGCTACACCTTC
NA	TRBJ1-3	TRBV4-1	CASSQRGIRTATDSGNTIYF	TGCGCCAGCAGCCAGCGGGGGATCCGGACAGCGACCGACTCTGGAAACACCATATATTTT
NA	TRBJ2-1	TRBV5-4	CASTFGEGEQFF	TGTGCCAGCACTTTCGGAGAAGGTGAGCAGTTCTTC
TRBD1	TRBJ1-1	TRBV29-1	CSARTGLTTEAFF	TGCAGCGCACGGACAGGTCTTACTACTGAAGCTTTCTTT
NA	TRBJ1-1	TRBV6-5	CASSYSRHLGAFF	TGTGCCAGCAGTTACTCGAGGCATCTGGGAGCTTTCTTT
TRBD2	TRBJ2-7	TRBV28	CASSFSLFTSGTYEQYF	TGTGCCAGCAGTTTCTCTTTGTTCACTAGCGGTACCTACGAGCAGTACTTC
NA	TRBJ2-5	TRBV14	CASSQGRGINQETQYF	TGTGCCAGCAGCCAAGGCCGCGGAATAAATCAAGAGACCCAGTACTTC
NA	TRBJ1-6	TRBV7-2	CASSLEVGGRGVSPLHF	TGTGCCAGCAGCTTAGAGGTGGGGGGGCGCGGTGTATCACCCCTCCACTTT
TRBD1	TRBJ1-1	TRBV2	CASSIGQVPEAFF	TGTGCCAGCAGCATTGGACAGGTTCCTGAAGCTTTCTTT
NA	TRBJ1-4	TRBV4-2	CASSQERTASNEKLFF	TGTGCCAGCAGCCAAGAGCGGACAGCGAGTAATGAAAAACTGTTTTTT
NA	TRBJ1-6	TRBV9	CASSVDMDSRYNSPLHF	TGTGCCAGCAGCGTAGATATGGACAGTCGATATAATTCACCCCTCCACTTT
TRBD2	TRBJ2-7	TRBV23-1	CASSPSGSSYEQYF	TGCGCCAGCAGTCCGAGCGGGAGCTCCTACGAGCAGTACTTC
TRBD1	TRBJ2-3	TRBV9	CASSGGQGVRMDTQYF	TGTGCCAGCAGCGGGGGACAGGGAGTACGTATGGATACGCAGTATTTT
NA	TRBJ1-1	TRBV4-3	CASSQLTDNEAFF	TGCGCCAGCAGCCAATTGACAGATAATGAAGCTTTCTTT
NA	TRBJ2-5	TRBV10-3	CAISETRGAKETQYF	TGTGCCATCAGTGAGACGCGGGGAGCTAAAGAGACCCAGTACTTC
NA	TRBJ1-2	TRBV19	CASNRDPRIYGYTF	TGTGCCAGCAATCGAGACCCCAGGATCTATGGCTACACCTTC
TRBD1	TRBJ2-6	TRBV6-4	CASSDGTAGANVLTF	TGTGCCAGCTCCGACGGGACAGCTGGGGCCAACGTCCTGACTTTC
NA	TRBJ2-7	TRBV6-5	CASSYSAGVSYEQYF	TGTGCCAGCAGTTACTCGGCAGGGGTCTCCTACGAGCAGTACTTC
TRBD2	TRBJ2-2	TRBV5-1	CASSRRDYTNTGELFF	TGCGCCAGCAGCCGCCGGGACTATACCAACACCGGGGAGCTGTTTTTT
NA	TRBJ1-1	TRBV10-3	CAISRLPGNRLNTEAFF	TGTGCCATCAGTCGATTGCCAGGTAACAGGCTGAACACTGAAGCTTTCTTT
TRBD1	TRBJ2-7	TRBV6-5	CATRDRPYEQYF	TGTGCCACCCGGGACAGGCCCTACGAGCAGTACTTC
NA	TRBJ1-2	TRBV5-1	CASSRGSPYGYTF	TGCGCCAGCAGCCGAGGCAGTCCCTATGGCTACACCTTC
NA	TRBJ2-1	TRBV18	CASSPLQDNEQFF	TGTGCCAGCTCACCCTTACAGGACAATGAGCAGTTCTTC
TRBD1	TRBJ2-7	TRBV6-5	CASRAQGAYEQYF	TGTGCCAGCAGAGCACAGGGGGCCTACGAGCAGTACTTC
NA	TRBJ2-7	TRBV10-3	CAITPRGSDEQYF	TGTGCCATCACCCCTCGGGGGTCGGACGAGCAGTACTTC
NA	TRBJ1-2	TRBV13	CASSPEGPVGYTF	TGTGCCAGCAGCCCCGAGGGCCCTGTTGGCTACACCTTC
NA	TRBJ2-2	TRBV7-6	CASSLGVGERNTGELFF	TGTGCCAGCAGCTTAGGGGTCGGAGAGAGGAACACCGGGGAGCTGTTTTTT
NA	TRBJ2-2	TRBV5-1	CASSLSDSANTGELFF	TGCGCCAGCAGCCTCAGTGACAGCGCGAACACCGGGGAGCTGTTTTTT
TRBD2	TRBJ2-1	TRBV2	CASSGTSGSTYNEQFF	TGTGCCAGCAGTGGTACTAGCGGGAGTACCTACAATGAGCAGTTCTTC
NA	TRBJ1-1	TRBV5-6	CASSLAGGLGTEAFF	TGTGCCAGCAGCTTGGCCGGGGGGCTCGGCACTGAAGCTTTCTTT
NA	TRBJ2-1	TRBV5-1	CASSLEAGPYNEQFF	TGCGCCAGCAGCTTGGAGGCGGGGCCCTACAATGAGCAGTTCTTC
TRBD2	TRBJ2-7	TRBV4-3	CASSQDFTGGAFYEQYF	TGCGCCAGCAGCCAAGATTTTACCGGGGGGGCCTTCTACGAGCAGTACTTC
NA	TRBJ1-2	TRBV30	CAWSVEGPGYTF	TGTGCCTGGAGTGTGGAGGGACCTGGCTACACCTTC
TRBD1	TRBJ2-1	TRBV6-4	CASSGGQGAGNEQFF	TGTGCCAGCAGTGGGGGACAGGGGGCAGGCAATGAGCAGTTCTTC
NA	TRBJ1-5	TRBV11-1	CASSSNLDQPQHF	TGTGCCAGCAGCTCAAATCTAGATCAGCCCCAGCATTTT
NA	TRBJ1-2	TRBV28	CASTTGQNYGYTF	TGTGCCAGCACCACCGGACAGAACTATGGCTACACCTTC
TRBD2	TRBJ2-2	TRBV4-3	CASSPQPKGLAGAANTGELFF	TGCGCCAGCAGCCCCCAGCCGAAGGGGCTAGCGGGGGCCGCGAACACCGGGGAGCTGTTTTTT